This T cell receptor (beta chain) emerged from a study of blood T cells in healthy people across ages. Isolation per sample recovered at least 7 million PBMCs. The germline V gene has CDR1 SGHTA and CDR2 FQGTGA. Germline trimming cut 5 bases from V and 4 bases from J; bases unmatched to any gene: 8. The CDR3 covers 15 residues. Next came a second PCR, run for roughly 7 to 12 cycles, which used a sample-barcoded 5' primer along with a J-beta primer mix. MiXCR, applied by TCRdb to the 5' RACE reads, yields one record per CDR3 protein. The data show 800,000 or so distinct CDR3 sequences, under 80% seen once.

The specimen was blood. This chain links TRBV7-3 with TRBJ2-3, with TRBD2 matching over 8 bases. This sequence was found in a man between 25 and 39 years old in good health. The CDR3 bases are TGTGCCAGCAGCGCGAAAGCGGGGGCCTCAGATACGCAGTATTTT. It specifies CASSAKAGASDTQYF.